This TCR beta chain appears in the sequencing data of a study of identical twins. In TCRdb, the 5' RACE reads were re-called with MiXCR into one record per CDR3 protein. In the table there are 450,000 or so distinct CDR3 sequences, 11% to 15% of which are singletons. The CDR3 loop spans 15 amino acids. V shed 0 bases, J shed 5 bases, and the junction held 6 bases outside the gene matches. Germline V gene lookup returns CDR1 MNHEY and CDR2 SVGAGI. Another study also made use of these data, one on yellow fever vaccine responses in identical twins.

Specimen: CD4+ T cells sorted from blood. The source of this sequence is a woman between 18 and 29 years old in good health. The V and J genes are TRBV6-5 and TRBJ2-5; TRBD2 agrees at 7 bases. The CDR3 DNA reads TGTGCCAGCAGTTACTCCCGGGGGGTTGGGGAGACCCAGTACTTC. Its translation: CASSYSRGVGETQYF.